The T cell receptor (beta chain) under discussion was sequenced for a study of T cell responses to AZD1222 COVID-19 vaccine. Details on this clone: Its antigen is unidentified.

Study results and limitations: Regions 160-218 and 743-854 dominated among vaccine-associated CD4 TCRs spanning spike. Scientists sampled the repertoires only once the peak T cell response had passed. Donors were mostly white British, more females; clonal diversity possibly underestimated.

The V segment lost 11 bases and the J segment 7 bases; nucleotides outside the gene matches: 20. The V gene's germline CDR1 is LNHDA and CDR2 SQIVND (reference sequence). The CDR3 extends over 17 amino acids. TCRdb's table, derived via immunoSEQ multiplex PCR, lists solely in-frame clones and lacks some. The table shows more than 85,000 clones, with around nine tenths occurring only once. Sequenced material: peripheral blood, taken on day 0 of AZD1222 vaccination. The chain couples TRBV19 to TRBJ2-1, with 10 bases aligning to TRBD2. The receptor's source is an adult in good health. CDR3 nucleotide sequence: TGTGCCTCTCAAAGTACCCGAGCGGGAGGGCCAAGAAATGAGCAGTTCTTC. It codes for CASQSTRAGGPRNEQFF.